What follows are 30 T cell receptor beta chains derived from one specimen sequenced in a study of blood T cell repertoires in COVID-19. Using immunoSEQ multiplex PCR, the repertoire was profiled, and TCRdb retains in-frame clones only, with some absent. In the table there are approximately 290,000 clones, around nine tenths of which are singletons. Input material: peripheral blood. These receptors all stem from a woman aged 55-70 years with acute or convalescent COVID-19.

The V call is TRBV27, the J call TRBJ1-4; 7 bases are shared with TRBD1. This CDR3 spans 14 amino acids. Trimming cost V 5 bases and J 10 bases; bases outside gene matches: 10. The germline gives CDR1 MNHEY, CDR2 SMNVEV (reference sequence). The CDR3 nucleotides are TGTGCCAGCAGTGGCCCGGGACAGCCCCGAAAACTGTTTTTT. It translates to CASSGPGQPRKLFF. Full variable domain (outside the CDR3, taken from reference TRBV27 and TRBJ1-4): EAQVTQNPRYLITVTGKKLTVTCSQNMNHEYMSWYRQDPGLGLRQIYYSMNVEVTDKGDVPEGYKVSRKEKRNFPLILESPSPNQTSLYFCASSGPGQPRKLFFGSGTQLSVL.

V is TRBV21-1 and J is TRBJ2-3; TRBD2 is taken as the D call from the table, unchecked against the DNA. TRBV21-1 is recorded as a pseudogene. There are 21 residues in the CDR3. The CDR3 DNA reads TGTGCCAGCAGCAAAAAGTTGAGGGCGACTAGCGGGGGGGCCACCACAGATACGCAGTATTTT. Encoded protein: CASSKKLRATSGGATTDTQYF.

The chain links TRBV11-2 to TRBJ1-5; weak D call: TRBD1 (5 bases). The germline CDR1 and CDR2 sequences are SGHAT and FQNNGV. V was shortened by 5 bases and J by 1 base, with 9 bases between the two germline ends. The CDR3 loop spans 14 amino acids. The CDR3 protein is CASSPQGSNQPQHF. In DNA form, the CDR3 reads TGTGCCAGCAGCCCTCAGGGAAGCAATCAGCCCCAGCATTTT.

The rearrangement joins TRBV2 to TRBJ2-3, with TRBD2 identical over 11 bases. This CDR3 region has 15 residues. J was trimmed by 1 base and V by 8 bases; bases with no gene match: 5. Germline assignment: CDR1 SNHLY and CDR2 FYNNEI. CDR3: CASAGLAGRTDTQYF. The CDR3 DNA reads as TGTGCCAGCGCCGGACTAGCGGGCCGCACAGATACGCAGTATTTT. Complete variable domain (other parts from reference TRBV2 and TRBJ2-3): EPEVTQTPSHQVTQMGQEVILRCVPISNHLYFYWYRQILGQKVEFLVSFYNNEISEKSEIFDDQFSVERPDGSNFTLKIRSTKLEDSAMYFCASAGLAGRTDTQYFGPGTRLTVL.

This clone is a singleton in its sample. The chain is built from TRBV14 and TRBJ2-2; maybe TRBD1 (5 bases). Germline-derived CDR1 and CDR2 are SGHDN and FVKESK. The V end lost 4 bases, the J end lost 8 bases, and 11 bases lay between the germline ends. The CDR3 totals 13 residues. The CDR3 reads CASSRRAAGELFF. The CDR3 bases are TGTGCCAGCAGCCGCAGGGCAGCGGGGGAGCTGTTTTTT.

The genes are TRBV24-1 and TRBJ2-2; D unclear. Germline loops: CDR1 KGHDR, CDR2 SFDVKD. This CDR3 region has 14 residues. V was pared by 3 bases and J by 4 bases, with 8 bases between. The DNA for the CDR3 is TGTGCCACCAGTGATCCTCACATCACCGGGGAGCTGTTTTTT. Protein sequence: CATSDPHITGELFF.

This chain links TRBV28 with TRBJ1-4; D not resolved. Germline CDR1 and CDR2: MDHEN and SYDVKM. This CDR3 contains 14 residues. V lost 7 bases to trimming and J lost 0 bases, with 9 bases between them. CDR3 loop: CASIEQTTNEKLFF. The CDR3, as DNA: TGTGCCAGCATTGAGCAAACAACTAATGAAAAACTGTTTTTT.

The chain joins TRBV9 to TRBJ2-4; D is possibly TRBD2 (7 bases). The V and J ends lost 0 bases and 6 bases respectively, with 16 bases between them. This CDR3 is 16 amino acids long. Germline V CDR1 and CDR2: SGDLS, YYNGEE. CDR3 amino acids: CASSVDWTAGLNIQYF. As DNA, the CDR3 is TGTGCCAGCAGCGTAGATTGGACAGCGGGGCTAAACATTCAGTACTTC.

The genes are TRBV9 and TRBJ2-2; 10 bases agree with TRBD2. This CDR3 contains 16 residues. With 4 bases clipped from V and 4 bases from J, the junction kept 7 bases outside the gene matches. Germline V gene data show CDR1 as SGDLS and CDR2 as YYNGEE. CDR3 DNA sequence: TGTGCCAGCAGCTTTTCAGCGGGAGGGCCCACCGGGGAGCTGTTTTTT. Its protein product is CASSFSAGGPTGELFF.

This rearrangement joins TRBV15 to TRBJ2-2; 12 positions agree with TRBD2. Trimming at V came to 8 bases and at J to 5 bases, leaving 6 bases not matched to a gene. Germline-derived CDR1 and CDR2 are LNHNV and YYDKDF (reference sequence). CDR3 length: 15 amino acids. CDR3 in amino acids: CATHTSGRLTGELFF. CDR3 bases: TGTGCCACCCACACTAGCGGGAGGTTGACCGGGGAGCTGTTTTTT. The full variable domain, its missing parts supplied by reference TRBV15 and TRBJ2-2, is DAMVIQNPRYQVTQFGKPVTLSCSQTLNHNVMYWYQQKSSQAPKLLFHYYDKDFNNEADTPDNFQSRRPNTSFCFLDIRSPGLGDTAMYLCATHTSGRLTGELFFGEGSRLTVL.

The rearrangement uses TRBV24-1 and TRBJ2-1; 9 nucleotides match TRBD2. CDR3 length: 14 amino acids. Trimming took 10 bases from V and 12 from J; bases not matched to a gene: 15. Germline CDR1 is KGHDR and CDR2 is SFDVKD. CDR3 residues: CATGTSWEGVGQFF. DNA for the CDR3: TGTGCCACAGGGACTAGCTGGGAAGGGGTCGGGCAGTTCTTC.

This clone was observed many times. In DNA form, the CDR3 reads TGTGCCAGCAGCGTACGGGAACACGCGAACACCGGGGAGCTGTTTTTT. This codes for CASSVREHANTGELFF. This chain uses TRBV9 with TRBJ2-2; weak D call: TRBD2 (5 bases). Germline V gives CDR1 SGDLS, CDR2 YYNGEE. The CDR3 loop spans 16 amino acids. V dropped 1 base and J dropped 0 bases, with 10 bases sitting between them.

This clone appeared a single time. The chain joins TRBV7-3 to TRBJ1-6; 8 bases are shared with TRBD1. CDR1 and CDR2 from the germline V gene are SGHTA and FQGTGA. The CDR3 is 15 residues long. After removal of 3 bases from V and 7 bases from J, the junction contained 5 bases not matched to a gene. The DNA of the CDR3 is TGTGCCAGCAGCTTCCGCGACAGGGGAAATTCACCCCTCCACTTT. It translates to CASSFRDRGNSPLHF.

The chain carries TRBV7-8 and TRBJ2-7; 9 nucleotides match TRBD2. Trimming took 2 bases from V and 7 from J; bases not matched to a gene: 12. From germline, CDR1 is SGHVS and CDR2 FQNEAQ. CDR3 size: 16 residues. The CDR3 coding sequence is TGTGCCAGCAGCTTATGGGGTAGCGGGAGAACCGGGGAGCAGTACTTC. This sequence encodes CASSLWGSGRTGEQYF.

The CDR3 region is CASSGTGQKEGYEQYF. CDR3 DNA: TGTGCCAGCTCAGGGACAGGCCAAAAAGAGGGCTACGAGCAGTACTTC. This sequence joins TRBV18 and TRBJ2-7, with 8 bases matching TRBD1. This CDR3 is built from 16 residues. Per germline, CDR1 KGHSH and CDR2 LQKENI. Losses at the gene ends were 5 bases for V and 3 bases for J; bases not matched to a gene: 12. The whole variable domain, remainder taken from reference TRBV18 and TRBJ2-7, is NAGVMQNPRHLVRRRGQEARLRCSPMKGHSHVYWYRQLPEEGLKFMVYLQKENIIDESGMPKERFSAEFPKEGPSILRIQQVVRGDSAAYFCASSGTGQKEGYEQYFGPGTRLTVT.

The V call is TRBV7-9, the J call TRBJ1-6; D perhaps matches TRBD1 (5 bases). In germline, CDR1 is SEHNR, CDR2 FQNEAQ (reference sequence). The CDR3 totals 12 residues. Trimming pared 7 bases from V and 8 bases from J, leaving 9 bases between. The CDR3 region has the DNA TGTGCCAGCACCTGGGGGGATTCACCCCTCCACTTT. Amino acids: CASTWGDSPLHF.

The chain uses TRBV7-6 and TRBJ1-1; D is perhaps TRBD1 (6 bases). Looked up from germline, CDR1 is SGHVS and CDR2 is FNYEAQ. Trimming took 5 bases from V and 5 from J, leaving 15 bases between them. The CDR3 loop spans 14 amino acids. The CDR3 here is CASSTRDTQTEAFF. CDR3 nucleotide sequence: TGTGCCAGCAGCACCCGGGACACTCAAACTGAAGCTTTCTTT. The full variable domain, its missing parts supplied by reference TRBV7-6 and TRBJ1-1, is GAGVSQSPRYKVTKRGQDVALRCDPISGHVSLYWYRQALGQGPEFLTYFNYEAQQDKSGLPNDRFSAERPEGSISTLTIQRTEQRDSAMYRCASSTRDTQTEAFFGQGTRLTVV.

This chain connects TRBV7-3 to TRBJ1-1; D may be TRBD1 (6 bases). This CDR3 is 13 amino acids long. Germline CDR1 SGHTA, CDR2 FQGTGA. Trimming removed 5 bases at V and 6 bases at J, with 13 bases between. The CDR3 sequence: CASSPDRGPEAFF. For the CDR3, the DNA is TGTGCCAGCAGCCCGGACAGAGGGCCTGAAGCTTTCTTT.

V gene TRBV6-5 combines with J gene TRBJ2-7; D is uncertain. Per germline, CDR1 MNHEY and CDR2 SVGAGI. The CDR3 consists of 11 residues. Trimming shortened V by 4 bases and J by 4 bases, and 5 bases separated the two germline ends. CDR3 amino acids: CASSFKYEQYF. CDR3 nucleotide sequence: TGTGCCAGCAGTTTTAAATACGAGCAGTACTTC.

The CDR3 DNA sequence: TGTGCCAGCAGCCTAGCAGGACAGGGCAATCAGCCCCAGCATTTT. Amino acid sequence: CASSLAGQGNQPQHF. The chain is built from TRBV14 and TRBJ1-5; TRBD1 matches at 7 bases. The CDR3 has 15 residues. Germline lookup yields CDR1 SGHDN and CDR2 FVKESK. The junction had 5 bases not matched to a gene; V was cut back by 4 bases and J by 2 bases.

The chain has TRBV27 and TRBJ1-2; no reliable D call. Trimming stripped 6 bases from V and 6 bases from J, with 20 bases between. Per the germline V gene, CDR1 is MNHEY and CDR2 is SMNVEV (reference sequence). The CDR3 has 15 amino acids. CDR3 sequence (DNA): TGTGCCAGCAGAAGGTTATCTCGGGGTGTGGATGGCTACACCTTC. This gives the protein CASRRLSRGVDGYTF.

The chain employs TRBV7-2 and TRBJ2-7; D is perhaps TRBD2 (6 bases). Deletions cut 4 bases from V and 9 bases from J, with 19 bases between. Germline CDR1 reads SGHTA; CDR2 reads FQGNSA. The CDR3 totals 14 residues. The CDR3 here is CASSWGQRTGGQYF. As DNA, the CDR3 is TGTGCCAGCAGCTGGGGTCAGCGGACCGGGGGGCAGTACTTC. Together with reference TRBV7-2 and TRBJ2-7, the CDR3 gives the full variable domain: GAGVSQSPSNKVTEKGKDVELRCDPISGHTALYWYRQSLGQGLEFLIYFQGNSAPDKSGLPSDRFSAERTGGSVSTLTIQRTQQEDSAVYLCASSWGQRTGGQYFGPGTRLTVT.

CDR3: CASSRGIQETQYF. The CDR3 nucleotides read TGTGCCAGCAGCAGGGGTATCCAAGAGACCCAGTACTTC. The genes are TRBV6-5 and TRBJ2-5, with D possibly TRBD1 on 6 matching bases. This CDR3 comprises 13 residues. Per the germline V gene, CDR1 is MNHEY and CDR2 is SVGAGI. The V and J ends lost 6 bases and 1 base respectively, with 9 bases between them.

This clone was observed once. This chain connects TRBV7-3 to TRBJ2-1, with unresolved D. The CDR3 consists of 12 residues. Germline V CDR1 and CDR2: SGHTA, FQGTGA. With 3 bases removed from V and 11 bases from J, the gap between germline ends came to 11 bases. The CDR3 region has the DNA TGTGCCAGCAGCTTTCCCCCTCAGAAGCAGTTCTTC. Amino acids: CASSFPPQKQFF.

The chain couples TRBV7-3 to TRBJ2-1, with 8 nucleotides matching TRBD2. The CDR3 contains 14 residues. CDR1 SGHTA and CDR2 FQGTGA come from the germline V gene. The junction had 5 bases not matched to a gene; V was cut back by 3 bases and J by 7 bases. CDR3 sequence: CASSLTGGQNEQFF. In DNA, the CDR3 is TGTGCCAGCAGCTTGACGGGAGGGCAAAATGAGCAGTTCTTC.

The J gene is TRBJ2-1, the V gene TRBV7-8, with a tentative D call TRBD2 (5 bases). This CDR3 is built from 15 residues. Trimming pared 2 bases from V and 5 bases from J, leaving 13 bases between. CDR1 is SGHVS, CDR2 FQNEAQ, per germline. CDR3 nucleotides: TGTGCCAGCAGCTTAAAGGCTAGCTGGGACAATGAGCAGTTCTTC. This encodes CASSLKASWDNEQFF. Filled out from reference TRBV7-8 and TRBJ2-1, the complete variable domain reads GAGVSQSPRYKVAKRGQDVALRCDPISGHVSLFWYQQALGQGPEFLTYFQNEAQLDKSGLPSDRFFAERPEGSVSTLKIQRTQQEDSAVYLCASSLKASWDNEQFFGPGTRLTVL.

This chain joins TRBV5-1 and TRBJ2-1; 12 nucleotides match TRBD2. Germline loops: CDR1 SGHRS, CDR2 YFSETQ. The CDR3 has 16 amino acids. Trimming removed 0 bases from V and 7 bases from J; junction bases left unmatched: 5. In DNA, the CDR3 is TGCGCCAGCAGCTTGGATCTAGCGGGAGGGCGGAATGAGCAGTTCTTC. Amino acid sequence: CASSLDLAGGRNEQFF.

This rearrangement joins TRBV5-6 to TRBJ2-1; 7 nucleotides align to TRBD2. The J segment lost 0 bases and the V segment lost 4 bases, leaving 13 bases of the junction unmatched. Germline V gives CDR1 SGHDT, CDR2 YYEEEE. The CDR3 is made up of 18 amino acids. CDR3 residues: CASSLPTWEGVSYNEQFF. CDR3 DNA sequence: TGTGCCAGCAGCCTACCCACTTGGGAGGGAGTCTCCTACAATGAGCAGTTCTTC. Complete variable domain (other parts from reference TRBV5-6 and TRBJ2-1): DAGVTQSPTHLIKTRGQQVTLRCSPKSGHDTVSWYQQALGQGPQFIFQYYEEEERQRGNFPDRFSGHQFPNYSSELNVNALLLGDSALYLCASSLPTWEGVSYNEQFFGPGTRLTVL.

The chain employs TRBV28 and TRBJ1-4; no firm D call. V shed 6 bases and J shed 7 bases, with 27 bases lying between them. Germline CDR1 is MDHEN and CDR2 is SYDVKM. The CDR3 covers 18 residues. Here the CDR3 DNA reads TGTGCCAGCAGATCCACGGCCCCCGATCCCGCGGGGTTTGAAAAACTGTTTTTT. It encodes CASRSTAPDPAGFEKLFF. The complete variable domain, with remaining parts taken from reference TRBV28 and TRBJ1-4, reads DVKVTQSSRYLVKRTGEKVFLECVQDMDHENMFWYRQDPGLGLRLIYFSYDVKMKEKGDIPEGYSVSREKKERFSLILESASTNQTSMYLCASRSTAPDPAGFEKLFFGSGTQLSVL.

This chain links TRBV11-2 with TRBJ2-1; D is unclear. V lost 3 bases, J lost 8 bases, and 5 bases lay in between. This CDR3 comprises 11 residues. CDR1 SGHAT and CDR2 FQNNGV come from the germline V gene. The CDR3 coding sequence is TGTGCCAGCAGCTTTAGTTATGAGCAGTTCTTC. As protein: CASSFSYEQFF.